The following is a T cell receptor beta chain sequence with its context. These data are taken from a study of siplizumab effects on memory and regulatory T cells. Trimming took 4 bases from V and 0 from J; bases not matched to a gene: 0. Germline CDR1 is KGHSH and CDR2 is LQKENI. The CDR3 has 15 residues. TCRdb's table, derived via immunoSEQ multiplex PCR, lists solely in-frame clones and lacks some. Here the sample spans 100,000 or so clones, just over 90% being singletons. The sample was Tregs sorted from blood. J is TRBJ2-2 and V is TRBV18; 9 nucleotides align to TRBD1. The receptor comes from a human donor in good health. As DNA, the CDR3 is TGTGCCAGCTCACGACAGGGGGCGAACACCGGGGAGCTGTTTTTT. This gives the protein CASSRQGANTGELFF.